The subject of this entry is one T cell receptor beta chain. Its antigen is unidentified. This entry comes from a study of T cells expressing NK-cell markers. The study's findings and limits: In several donors, dominant CD3+CD56+NKG2C+ clonotypes ranked among the top 10 CD8+ clonotypes.

The germline V gene has CDR1 MNHEY and CDR2 SMNVEV (reference sequence). The CDR3 has 13 residues. Template switching by 5'RACE with UMIs generated the TCR beta cDNA. One entry per CDR3 protein, without DNA, is what TCRdb gives after re-calling the 5' RACE reads. The sample has more than 90,000 distinct CDR3 sequences. The J gene is TRBJ1-5, the V gene TRBV27. The sample consisted of blood T cells: a sorted CD56 or NKG2C T cell subset, CD4+ or CD8+ T cells, or bulk PBMC T cells (not recorded which). This TCR came from a woman between 18 and 70 years old in good health. CDR3 loop: CASSGRTHQPQHF.